One and the same sample provided the 19 T cell receptor beta chains below, sequenced in a study of blood T cell repertoires in COVID-19. The data were produced by immunoSEQ multiplex PCR, yet TCRdb's version contains in-frame clones alone and is incomplete. In the table there are 150,000 to 200,000 clones, under 85% of which are singletons. Sequencing was performed on peripheral blood. These receptors were collected from a woman older than 75 with acute or convalescent COVID-19.

The rearrangement uses TRBV3-1 (or the pseudogene TRBV3-2) and TRBJ1-5; tentative D call: TRBD1 (6 bases). There are 17 residues in the CDR3. Trimming pared 0 bases from V and 4 bases from J, leaving 16 bases between. Germline V gene sequence: CDR1 LGHDT, CDR2 YNNKEL (reference sequence). The CDR3 loop reads CASSQERAGVGNQPQHF. The CDR3 DNA is TGTGCCAGCAGCCAAGAGAGGGCAGGGGTGGGAAATCAGCCCCAGCATTTT.

The chain has TRBV5-4 and TRBJ1-1; D gene uncertain. CDR3 length: 12 residues. The V end was cut by 0 bases, the J end by 4 bases, with 4 bases between. Germline CDR1 SGHNT, CDR2 YYREEE (reference sequence). The CDR3 region is CASSLVATEAFF. For the CDR3, the DNA is TGTGCCAGCAGCTTGGTGGCCACTGAAGCTTTCTTT.

The CDR3 DNA is TGTGCCAGCAGCTTAGGAACAGGTTGGGATGAGCAGTTCTTC. It yields the protein CASSLGTGWDEQFF. The chain carries TRBV11-2 and TRBJ2-1, with D perhaps TRBD1 (5 bases). The CDR3 runs to 14 residues. V was cut by 1 base and J by 8 bases, with 12 bases left in between. Germline V lookup: CDR1 SGHAT, CDR2 FQNNGV.

Comments on this clone: A read error may account for a junction end that differs from germline. The rearrangement joins TRBV4-1 to TRBJ1-1; D call uncertain. Germline V gene sequence: CDR1 MGHRA, CDR2 YSYEKL. The CDR3 totals 12 residues. The CDR3 sequence: CASSQVRDTPLF. CDR3 in DNA: TGCGCCAGCAGCCAAGTTCGCGACACCCCTCTATTT.

This chain uses TRBV6-5 with TRBJ2-5, with 7 bases fitting TRBD2. Trimming at V came to 5 bases and at J to 5 bases, leaving 8 bases not matched to a gene. CDR3 length equals 14 residues. The germline CDR1 and CDR2 sequences are MNHEY and SVGAGI. The CDR3 loop reads CASSRRGIGETQYF. In nucleotides, the CDR3 is TGTGCCAGCAGTCGGCGGGGGATCGGCGAGACCCAGTACTTC.

This rearrangement joins TRBV21-1 to TRBJ2-3; the DNA was not compared with TRBD1, the D call given in the table. TRBV21-1 is given as a pseudogene. The CDR3 consists of 15 residues. CDR3 amino acids: CASSRRQGHTDTQYF. CDR3 in DNA: TGTGCCAGCAGCAGGCGACAGGGGCACACAGATACGCAGTATTTT.

The chain couples TRBV19 to TRBJ2-5; 13 nucleotides line up with TRBD2. The CDR3 runs to 15 residues. Germline CDR1 LNHDA, CDR2 SQIVND (reference sequence). The V segment lost 6 bases and the J segment 1 base; nucleotides outside the gene matches: 2. The CDR3 reads CASRRTSGSQETQYF. DNA for the CDR3: TGTGCCAGTAGGAGGACTAGCGGGAGCCAAGAGACCCAGTACTTC.

The J gene is TRBJ1-2, the V gene TRBV4-2, with 9 positions matching TRBD1. V shed 1 base and J 4 bases; nucleotides not matched to a gene: 7. Germline CDR1 is LGHNA and CDR2 is YNFKEQ. CDR3 size: 16 residues. The CDR3 protein is CASSQGTGAVGYGYTF. DNA for the CDR3: TGTGCCAGCAGCCAAGGGACAGGGGCCGTAGGCTATGGCTACACCTTC.

This clone has a single count. V gene TRBV7-2 combines with J gene TRBJ2-1; 9 positions agree with TRBD1. Per the germline V gene, CDR1 is SGHTA and CDR2 is FQGNSA. V was pared by 7 bases and J by 6 bases, with 10 bases of the junction left unmatched. The CDR3 is made up of 15 amino acids. The CDR3 sequence is CASKKGGQGTNEQFF. CDR3 DNA sequence: TGTGCCAGCAAAAAGGGGGGACAGGGCACCAATGAGCAGTTCTTC.

The chain is built from TRBV6-5 and TRBJ1-2; D is unclear. The V end lost 6 bases, the J end lost 3 bases, and 5 bases lay between the germline ends. In germline, CDR1 is MNHEY, CDR2 SVGAGI. This CDR3 comprises 11 residues. CDR3 region: CASREDYGYTF. The CDR3 bases are TGTGCCAGCAGAGAGGACTATGGCTACACCTTC.

The chain links TRBV6-5 to TRBJ2-7; 7 bases map to TRBD2. From germline, CDR1 is MNHEY and CDR2 SVGAGI. The CDR3 loop spans 16 amino acids. The ends lost 4 bases at V and 3 bases at J; junction bases unmatched: 12. In DNA, the CDR3 is TGTGCCAGCAGTTCCAGATCCCGGGGGGATGGCTACGAGCAGTACTTC. Amino acids: CASSSRSRGDGYEQYF.

The V call is TRBV6-6, the J call TRBJ1-2; D ambiguous. This CDR3 is built from 16 residues. V gave up 4 bases and J gave up 8 bases, with 23 bases separating them. Germline V gene sequence: CDR1 MNHNY, CDR2 SVGAGI (reference sequence). The CDR3 sequence is CASSSTRVRPSGGYTF. CDR3 nucleotides: TGTGCCAGCAGTTCTACCCGGGTCAGGCCCTCGGGGGGCTACACCTTC.

This clone was seen once. The rearrangement links TRBV11-2 to TRBJ1-5; D remains ambiguous. The length of the CDR3 is 13 residues. V was shortened by 1 base and J by 5 bases, with 6 bases between the two germline ends. CDR1 and CDR2 (germline): SGHAT, FQNNGV. The CDR3 DNA sequence: TGTGCCAGCAGCTTAGGTCGGGATCAGCCCCAGCATTTT. Protein: CASSLGRDQPQHF.

The chain combines TRBV7-2 with TRBJ2-7; 9 bases are shared with TRBD2. The CDR3 covers 15 residues. With V trimmed by 3 bases and J by 3 bases, 6 bases remained unmatched. CDR1 and CDR2 from the germline V gene are SGHTA and FQGNSA. CDR3 bases: TGTGCCAGCAGCTTTACTAGCGGGCGATACTACGAGCAGTACTTC. Amino acid sequence: CASSFTSGRYYEQYF.

A note on this clone: This sample also contains other DNA sequences that code for the same CDR3. This sequence joins TRBV6-6 and TRBJ1-1, with D maybe TRBD1 (5 bases). The CDR3 runs 12 residues. Germline V CDR1 and CDR2: MNHNY, SVGAGI (reference sequence). V was trimmed by 3 bases and J by 5 bases, leaving 7 bases between them. As DNA, the CDR3 is TGTGCCAGCAGTTATGGGGGGACTGAAGCTTTCTTT. Encoded protein: CASSYGGTEAFF.

V usage is TRBV5-1 and J usage is TRBJ1-2; D unresolved. Deletions cut 0 bases from V and 1 base from J, with 7 bases between. Germline-derived CDR1 and CDR2 are SGHRS and YFSETQ. The CDR3 length is 14 residues. CDR3 in DNA: TGCGCCAGCAGCTTGGACGTCAGTAACTATGGCTACACCTTC. Amino acids: CASSLDVSNYGYTF.

The chain joins TRBV3-1 (or the pseudogene TRBV3-2) to TRBJ2-7; D might be TRBD2 (7 bases). V lost 3 bases and J lost 5, with 17 bases in between. There are 15 residues in the CDR3. Looked up from germline, CDR1 is LGHDT and CDR2 is YNNKEL (reference sequence). The chain's CDR3 is CASSQPWAGANEQYF. The CDR3 DNA follows: TGTGCCAGCAGCCAGCCCTGGGCGGGGGCCAACGAGCAGTACTTC.

The V gene is TRBV10-3, the J gene TRBJ1-5; 10 bases align to TRBD1. Losses at the gene ends were 6 bases for V and 5 bases for J; bases not matched to a gene: 1. The V gene's germline CDR1 is ENHRY and CDR2 SYGVKD. This CDR3 spans 13 amino acids. In nucleotides, the CDR3 is TGTGCCATCAGCGGACAGGGGGATCAGCCCCAGCATTTT. This gives the protein CAISGQGDQPQHF.

The V gene is TRBV18, the J gene TRBJ1-4; D not resolved. Trimming shortened V by 6 bases and J by 5 bases, and 7 bases separated the two germline ends. This CDR3 is built from 12 residues. In germline, CDR1 is KGHSH, CDR2 LQKENI. The CDR3 here is CASSPQNEKLFF. CDR3 bases: TGTGCCAGCTCCCCTCAGAATGAAAAACTGTTTTTT.